This TCR beta chain was recovered during a study of cytomegalovirus exposure and HLA in healthy donors. Use of 60 Vbeta and 13 Jbeta primers characterized the PCR. Generated by immunoSEQ multiplex PCR, the TCRdb table keeps only in-frame clones and is missing some. The table lists tens of thousands of clones, roughly 44% of them singletons, with approximately 2% in the top ten. V was clipped by 6 bases and J by 7 bases, with 21 bases between them. This CDR3 spans 15 amino acids. Germline CDR1 reads MNHNS; CDR2 reads SASEGT. The receptor's source is a woman aged 45 to 65 in good health and CMV-seronegative. V gene TRBV6-1 combines with J gene TRBJ1-1; weak D call: TRBD1 (6 bases). The sequencing sample was made of PBMCs. This CDR3 reads CASSRRAAGALEAFF. CDR3 DNA sequence: TGTGCCAGCAGCCGACGTGCTGCGGGGGCGCTTGAAGCTTTCTTT.